These 29 T cell receptor beta chains originate from one sample sequenced in a study of cytomegalovirus exposure and HLA in healthy donors. The PCR was carried out with 60 Vbeta primers and 13 Jbeta primers. Repertoires were generated with immunoSEQ multiplex PCR, while TCRdb's copy carries only in-frame clones and drops some. The repertoire holds 85,000 to 130,000 clones, with about 75% as singletons. What was sequenced was PBMCs. Receptors were obtained from a woman between 18 and 29 years old in good health and CMV-seropositive.

This clone was seen a handful of times. This chain joins TRBV18 and TRBJ2-7, with 7 bases lining up with TRBD1. This CDR3 has 12 amino acids. V dropped 8 bases and J dropped 0; count of bases not matched to a gene: 1. In germline, CDR1 is KGHSH, CDR2 LQKENI. CDR3 amino acids: CASRDSSYEQYF. The CDR3 DNA sequence: TGTGCCAGCCGGGACAGCTCCTACGAGCAGTACTTC.

This chain joins TRBV27 and TRBJ1-5; D possibly corresponds to TRBD1 (6 bases). The CDR3 is 17 amino acids. Trimming took 5 bases from V and 5 from J, leaving 22 bases between them. CDR1 is MNHEY, CDR2 SMNVEV, per germline (reference sequence). CDR3: CASSTRTGQTGDQPQHF. As DNA, the CDR3 is TGTGCCAGCAGTACCCGGACCGGACAGACTGGGGATCAGCCCCAGCATTTT.

The V call is TRBV28, the J call TRBJ2-7; D gene unclear. The ends were cut back, 7 bases at V and 6 bases at J, with 19 bases in the middle. This CDR3 has 14 residues. CDR1 is MDHEN and CDR2 is SYDVKM in the germline V gene. Here the CDR3 DNA reads TGTGCCAGCACTCCTGCCCCCCAAGTCGGCGAGCAGTACTTC. Its translation: CASTPAPQVGEQYF.

The chain carries TRBV7-9 and TRBJ2-7; 9 positions match TRBD2. CDR3 length: 14 amino acids. Germline V gives CDR1 SEHNR, CDR2 FQNEAQ (reference sequence). After removal of 5 bases from V and 5 bases from J, the junction contained 7 bases not matched to a gene. In nucleotides, the CDR3 is TGTGCCAGCAGCCGAAAGACTAGCGGTGACGAGCAGTACTTC. This translates into CASSRKTSGDEQYF.

The chain has TRBV28 and TRBJ1-2; a possible D gene is TRBD1 (5 bases). The CDR3 spans 13 residues. In germline, CDR1 is MDHEN, CDR2 SYDVKM. Deletions cut 4 bases from V and 6 bases from J, with 12 bases between. CDR3 nucleotides: TGTGCCAGCAGTTCCTTAGACAGAGATGGCTACACCTTC. Its translation: CASSSLDRDGYTF.

This chain joins TRBV7-2 and TRBJ2-1, with D perhaps matching TRBD2 (6 bases). V lost 5 bases, J lost 0 bases, and 11 bases lay in between. This CDR3 comprises 15 residues. Germline V CDR1 and CDR2: SGHTA, FQGNSA. CDR3 sequence reads: CASSPLGSSYNEQFF. The DNA of the CDR3 is TGTGCCAGCAGCCCCCTCGGGAGCTCCTACAATGAGCAGTTCTTC.

The chain uses TRBV28 and TRBJ2-7; 15 bases are shared with TRBD2. Germline V gives CDR1 MDHEN, CDR2 SYDVKM. This CDR3 is 18 amino acids long. V gave up 3 bases and J gave up 3 bases; unmatched junction bases: 9. The chain's CDR3 is CASSLGGLAGGGIYEQYF. The CDR3 DNA is TGTGCCAGCAGTTTGGGGGGACTAGCGGGAGGCGGGATCTACGAGCAGTACTTC.

The chain is built from TRBV7-9 and TRBJ1-5; 7 nucleotides agree with TRBD1. CDR3 length: 16 amino acids. V was pared by 2 bases and J by 7 bases, with 11 bases of the junction left unmatched. Germline V gene data show CDR1 as SEHNR and CDR2 as FQNEAQ (reference sequence). DNA for the CDR3: TGTGCCAGCAGCTTATTTCCGGACCCAGGGGGGCAGCCCCAGCATTTT. It is translated as CASSLFPDPGGQPQHF.

Of note for this clone: Its ends do not fully match the called genes, so a read error is possible. This CDR3 is also generated by other DNA sequences in the sample. J is TRBJ2-7 and V is TRBV28; 9 positions agree with TRBD2. CDR1 is MDHEN, CDR2 SYDVKM, per germline. The CDR3 has 16 amino acids. Here the CDR3 reads CASRTSLLAGSYEQYF. Here the CDR3 DNA reads TGCGCCAGCAGGACCTCTCTCCTAGCGGGATCCTACGAGCAGTACTTC.

This rearrangement joins TRBV5-1 to TRBJ2-2; D is unclear. CDR1 SGHRS and CDR2 YFSETQ come from the germline V gene. The CDR3 is made up of 12 amino acids. V gave up 4 bases and J gave up 9 bases, with 10 bases separating them. The CDR3 loop reads CASSDDIRELFF. The CDR3 nucleotides read TGCGCCAGCAGCGACGACATTAGGGAGCTGTTTTTT.

This chain links TRBV4-3 with TRBJ2-7, with TRBD2 as a possible D gene (7 bases). This CDR3 is 14 amino acids long. Trimming removed 1 base from V and 3 bases from J, with 10 bases in between. Germline assignment: CDR1 LGHNA and CDR2 YSLEER. CDR3 sequence reads: CASSQAGGDYEQYF. In DNA, the CDR3 is TGCGCCAGCAGCCAAGCGGGGGGCGACTACGAGCAGTACTTC.

This clone has just one count. The chain links TRBV28 to TRBJ1-1, with TRBD1 matching 9 bases. V shed 4 bases and J 4 bases; nucleotides not matched to a gene: 7. There are 15 residues in the CDR3. CDR1 is MDHEN, CDR2 SYDVKM, per germline. The CDR3, as DNA: TGTGCCAGCAGTTCCACAGGGGGCGGAATCACTGAAGCTTTCTTT. It yields the protein CASSSTGGGITEAFF.

This clone has more than one count but fewer than ten. The chain employs TRBV6-1 and TRBJ2-1, with D possibly being TRBD2 (6 bases). The CDR3 spans 15 residues. CDR1 and CDR2 from the germline V gene are MNHNS and SASEGT. V lost 7 bases to trimming and J lost 2 bases, with 15 bases between them. CDR3 in amino acids: CASTRAGATYNEQFF. CDR3 nucleotides: TGTGCCAGCACCCGAGCGGGTGCCACCTACAATGAGCAGTTCTTC.

A single count supports this clone. The chain links TRBV7-9 to TRBJ2-1; 7 nucleotides agree with TRBD2. The CDR3 totals 16 residues. Trimming removed 0 bases from V and 3 bases from J; junction bases left unmatched: 5. Germline CDR1 and CDR2: SEHNR and FQNEAQ (reference sequence). CDR3 sequence reads: CASSLARGRGYNEQFF. DNA for the CDR3: TGTGCCAGCAGCTTAGCCCGCGGGAGAGGCTACAATGAGCAGTTCTTC.

The chain joins TRBV6-1 to TRBJ2-2, with 10 positions matching TRBD2. The CDR3 covers 15 residues. From germline, CDR1 is MNHNS and CDR2 SASEGT. Trimming at V came to 6 bases and at J to 3 bases, leaving 4 bases not matched to a gene. CDR3 region: CASSGAGGDTGELFF. The DNA of the CDR3 is TGTGCCAGCAGCGGAGCGGGAGGGGACACCGGGGAGCTGTTTTTT.

This rearrangement joins TRBV15 to TRBJ2-3, with 7 bases that match TRBD2. Germline CDR1 reads LNHNV; CDR2 reads YYDKDF (reference sequence). CDR3 length: 15 residues. V lost 3 bases, J lost 2 bases, and 5 bases stayed unmatched. The CDR3 sequence: CATSRGREPTDTQYF. The CDR3 nucleotides are TGTGCCACCAGCAGGGGGCGGGAGCCCACAGATACGCAGTATTTT.

The chain joins TRBV13 to TRBJ1-2, with D perhaps matching TRBD1 (6 bases). The germline V and J ends were trimmed by 5 bases and 4 bases, with 17 bases remaining between them. Germline CDR1 reads PRHDT; CDR2 reads FYEKMQ (reference sequence). This CDR3 region has 15 residues. The CDR3 here is CASSRTQGRVYGYTF. CDR3 DNA sequence: TGTGCCAGCAGCCGTACTCAGGGGCGGGTCTATGGCTACACCTTC.

The genes are TRBV7-8 and TRBJ2-1; TRBD2 matches 8 bases. Trimming cost V 1 base and J 4 bases; bases outside gene matches: 6. Looked up from germline, CDR1 is SGHVS and CDR2 is FQNEAQ. The CDR3 contains 16 residues. DNA for the CDR3: TGTGCCAGCAGCTTAGGGGCGGGAGGATCGTACAATGAGCAGTTCTTC. As protein: CASSLGAGGSYNEQFF.

The CDR3 loop is CASSQWGGEAFF. The CDR3 DNA reads TGTGCCAGCAGCCAGTGGGGGGGAGAAGCTTTCTTT. The V call is TRBV11-2, the J call TRBJ1-1, with D maybe TRBD1 (5 bases). The CDR3 runs to 12 residues. The germline V gene encodes CDR1 SGHAT and CDR2 FQNNGV. Trimming stripped 5 bases from V and 8 bases from J, with 12 bases between. Drawing the rest from reference TRBV11-2 and TRBJ1-1, the complete variable domain is EAGVAQSPRYKIIEKRQSVAFWCNPISGHATLYWYQQILGQGPKLLIQFQNNGVVDDSQLPKDRFSAERLKGVDSTLKIQPAKLEDSAVYLCASSQWGGEAFFGQGTRLTVV.

The V and J genes are TRBV11-3 and TRBJ2-1; 14 bases fit TRBD2. This CDR3 is 15 amino acids long. J lost 9 bases, V lost 5 bases, and 6 bases had no gene match. Germline V lookup: CDR1 SGHNT, CDR2 YENEEA. CDR3 amino acids: CASSRGTSGSSEQFF. In DNA, the CDR3 is TGTGCCAGCAGCCGGGGGACTAGCGGGAGTAGTGAGCAGTTCTTC.

The CDR3 nucleotides read TGCAGCGTGGGGGGACTAGCGGGAGCCCCCTCTGGGGCCAACGTCCTGACTTTC. Translating gives CSVGGLAGAPSGANVLTF. The gene calls are TRBV29-1 and TRBJ2-6; 14 bases are a match to TRBD2. CDR1 SQVTM and CDR2 ANQGSEA come from the germline V gene. With V trimmed by 6 bases and J by 0 bases, 7 bases remained unmatched. The CDR3 loop spans 18 amino acids.

The sample holds a few counts of this clone. V usage is TRBV7-9 and J usage is TRBJ1-1; 7 bases are shared with TRBD1. The CDR3 covers 16 residues. Losses at the gene ends were 5 bases for V and 5 bases for J; bases not matched to a gene: 14. CDR1 is SEHNR, CDR2 FQNEAQ, per germline (reference sequence). DNA of the CDR3: TGTGCCAGCAGCCCCAGAACAGGGGAAGGGTGGACTGAAGCTTTCTTT. Protein sequence: CASSPRTGEGWTEAFF.

The rearrangement links TRBV5-1 to TRBJ2-1; TRBD1 agrees at 9 bases. The CDR3 consists of 15 residues. V dropped 3 bases and J dropped 7; count of bases not matched to a gene: 8. Germline lookup yields CDR1 SGHRS and CDR2 YFSETQ. CDR3 in DNA: TGCGCCAGCAGCTCGGGGACAGGGTTAGGAAATGAGCAGTTCTTC. It is translated as CASSSGTGLGNEQFF.

This chain uses TRBV6-5 with TRBJ2-3, with 10 bases identical to TRBD2. The junction had 5 bases not matched to a gene; V was cut back by 6 bases and J by 2 bases. This CDR3 is built from 15 residues. Germline lookup yields CDR1 MNHEY and CDR2 SVGAGI. The CDR3 DNA follows: TGTGCCAGCAGAACCACTAGCGGGAACACAGATACGCAGTATTTT. It translates to CASRTTSGNTDTQYF.

By share, this clone ranks as medium-sized. The V gene is TRBV7-9, the J gene TRBJ1-3, with D uncertain. The V end lost 2 bases, the J end lost 0 bases, and 8 bases lay between the germline ends. Germline V gene data show CDR1 as SEHNR and CDR2 as FQNEAQ (reference sequence). The CDR3 is made up of 15 amino acids. CDR3 loop: CASSLSTGSGNTIYF. CDR3 in DNA: TGTGCCAGCAGCTTAAGCACCGGCTCTGGAAACACCATATATTTT.

The chain has TRBV5-1 and TRBJ2-6; 8 bases align to TRBD1. CDR3 length: 19 residues. Germline CDR1 is SGHRS and CDR2 is YFSETQ. The trim removed 4 bases at V and 0 bases at J, leaving 12 bases unmatched. CDR3 protein: CASSVPGQAPLSGANVLTF. DNA of the CDR3: TGCGCCAGCAGCGTCCCGGGACAGGCCCCACTCTCTGGGGCCAACGTCCTGACTTTC.

V gene TRBV7-9 combines with J gene TRBJ2-3; 8 bases line up with TRBD2. V was clipped by 4 bases and J by 0 bases; unmatched bases: 9. The CDR3 spans 17 residues. Germline V gene lookup returns CDR1 SEHNR and CDR2 FQNEAQ (reference sequence). CDR3 in DNA: TGTGCCAGCAGCTCCGCCGGACTAGCATCTAGCACAGATACGCAGTATTTT. Amino acid sequence: CASSSAGLASSTDTQYF.

This chain connects TRBV5-1 to TRBJ2-7, with D possibly being TRBD2 (6 bases). The CDR3 covers 12 residues. Trimming left V 2 bases short and J 6 bases short, with 9 bases between. Germline CDR1 reads SGHRS; CDR2 reads YFSETQ. The CDR3 coding sequence is TGCGCCAGCAGCTTTCTGGGAGGCGAGCAGTACTTC. It yields the protein CASSFLGGEQYF.

This rearrangement joins TRBV7-2 to TRBJ2-7; 8 nucleotides align to TRBD2. In germline, CDR1 is SGHTA, CDR2 FQGNSA. This CDR3 comprises 13 residues. V gave up 6 bases and J gave up 4 bases; unmatched junction bases: 5. CDR3 nucleotides: TGTGCCAGCAGTTTTGGACTAGCATACGAGCAGTACTTC. Translation gives CASSFGLAYEQYF.